The clone carrying this TCR beta chain appeared many times. V lost 7 bases, J lost 10 bases, and 19 bases lay in between. The CDR3 spans 13 residues. Looked up from germline, CDR1 is SQVTM and CDR2 is ANQGSEA. MiXCR, applied by TCRdb to the RT-PCR reads, yields one record per CDR3 protein. The table records hundreds of thousands of distinct CDR3 sequences, 13% to 15% of them present only once. J is TRBJ1-4 and V is TRBV29-1; possibly TRBD1 for D (5 bases). The TCR originated in a female donor in good health, serving as a healthy control. Sequenced sample: memory CD4+ T cells from blood. In DNA, the CDR3 is TGCAGCGCCCAGGACACCGGGGGTCCAAAACTGTTTTTT. Protein sequence: CSAQDTGGPKLFF.